This T cell receptor beta chain was recorded in a study of blood T cell repertoires in COVID-19. Study information: Specimens from acute and convalescent COVID-19 originated in the United States, Italy and Spain.

As processed by the authors: By means of reference gene primer amplification, nucleated cell counts were estimated. The repertoire was sequenced with immunoSEQ multiplex PCR; TCRdb's copy has only in-frame clones and lacks some. V, J and clone size derive from that table, while D and trimming were established from the DNA sequence. This sample has some 350,000 clones, with roughly 89% found just once. Germline V gives CDR1 MNHEY, CDR2 SMNVEV (reference sequence). The V end was cut by 3 bases, the J end by 3 bases, with 9 bases between. There are 13 residues in the CDR3. Sequencing was performed on peripheral blood. The chain uses TRBV27 and TRBJ2-7; D is possibly TRBD1 (5 bases). The clonotype originates from a young man with active or convalescent COVID-19. The CDR3 DNA follows: TGTGCCAGCAGTTTCAAGGGGTACTACGAGCAGTACTTC. It codes for CASSFKGYYEQYF.